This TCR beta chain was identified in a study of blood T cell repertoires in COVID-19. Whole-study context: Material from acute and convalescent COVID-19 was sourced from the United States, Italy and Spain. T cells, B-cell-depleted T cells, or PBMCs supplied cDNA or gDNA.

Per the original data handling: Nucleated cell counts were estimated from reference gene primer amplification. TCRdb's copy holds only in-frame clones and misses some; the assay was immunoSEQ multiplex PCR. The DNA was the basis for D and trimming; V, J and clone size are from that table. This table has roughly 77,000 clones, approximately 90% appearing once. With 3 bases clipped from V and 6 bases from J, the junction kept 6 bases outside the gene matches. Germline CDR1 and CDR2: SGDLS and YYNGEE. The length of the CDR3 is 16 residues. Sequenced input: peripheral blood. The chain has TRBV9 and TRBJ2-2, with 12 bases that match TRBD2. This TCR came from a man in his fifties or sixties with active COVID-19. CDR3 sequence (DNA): TGTGCCAGCAGCGGGGGTGGACTAGCGGGGCCCGGGGAGCTGTTTTTT. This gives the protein CASSGGGLAGPGELFF.